The present T cell receptor beta chain was sequenced within a study of T cell clonality in common variable immunodeficiency. Study-level points and caveats: Compared with healthy controls, CVID subjects showed increased TCRbeta clonality, mostly in about a third.

This clone was counted many times. Its antigen is currently unknown. The read terminates 3 residues ahead of where the CDR3 ends, so the germline J gene completes it. Equal genomic DNA amounts from CVID and control samples were sequenced. The data were produced by immunoSEQ multiplex PCR, yet TCRdb's version contains in-frame clones alone and is incomplete. The sample includes 50,000 or so clones, none of them occurring once. The V gene's germline CDR1 is SGHVS and CDR2 FQNEAQ. The J segment lost 9 bases and the V segment lost 4 bases, leaving 7 bases of the junction unmatched. This CDR3 is built from 14 residues.

The V and J genes are TRBV7-8 and TRBJ2-1; 9 bases align to TRBD1. This receptor was taken from a person between 18 and 75 years old in good health. Sequenced sample: peripheral blood mononuclear cells. The CDR3 reads CASSSWGQGLEQFF. CDR3 bases read: TGTGCCAGCAGCTCCTGGGGACAGGGCCTTGAG. The full variable domain, its missing parts supplied by reference TRBV7-8 and TRBJ2-1, is GAGVSQSPRYKVAKRGQDVALRCDPISGHVSLFWYQQALGQGPEFLTYFQNEAQLDKSGLPSDRFFAERPEGSVSTLKIQRTQQEDSAVYLCASSSWGQGLEQFFGPGTRLTVL.